These 18 T cell receptor beta chains were sequenced from one sample in a study of PD-1 blockade in mismatch repair-deficient tumors. The method was immunoSEQ multiplex PCR; TCRdb's version includes in-frame clones alone and lacks a portion of them. The table records more than 85,000 clones, approximately 80% of them present only once. The source was peripheral blood, collected about eight months after starting pembrolizumab. Receptors originate from an adult with mismatch repair-deficient cancer.

Written as DNA, the CDR3 is TGTGCCAGCAGCCCTCGGGGGAGCTCCTACGAGCAGTACTTC. Translation gives CASSPRGSSYEQYF. The chain links TRBV14 to TRBJ2-7, with a possible D match to TRBD2 (6 bases). The CDR3 has 14 residues. The germline CDR1 and CDR2 sequences are SGHDN and FVKESK. With 4 bases removed from V and 0 bases from J, the gap between germline ends came to 10 bases.

This clone has just a few counts. This chain joins TRBV7-9 and TRBJ2-5, with TRBD1 matching over 8 bases. The germline V gene encodes CDR1 SEHNR and CDR2 FQNEAQ (reference sequence). V dropped 4 bases and J dropped 7; count of bases not matched to a gene: 11. The CDR3 totals 15 residues. CDR3 sequence reads: CASSSDQGASATQYF. In nucleotides, the CDR3 is TGTGCCAGCAGCTCGGACCAGGGGGCGTCCGCGACCCAGTACTTC.

This chain uses TRBV25-1 with TRBJ2-7; tentatively, D is TRBD2 (5 bases). V was shortened by 2 bases and J by 6 bases, with 8 bases between the two germline ends. From germline, CDR1 is MGHDK and CDR2 SYGVNS. This CDR3 spans 12 amino acids. The CDR3 loop is CASSESGGEQYF. CDR3 DNA: TGTGCCAGCAGTGAAAGCGGAGGCGAGCAGTACTTC.

V is TRBV4-1 and J is TRBJ2-2; TRBD2 is a possible D gene (5 bases). Germline lookup yields CDR1 MGHRA and CDR2 YSYEKL. This CDR3 spans 17 amino acids. The V end lost 4 bases, the J end lost 5 bases, and 20 bases lay between the germline ends. The CDR3 sequence is CASSLQPPGSRTGELFF. In DNA form, the CDR3 reads TGCGCCAGCAGCCTCCAACCGCCGGGATCCAGGACCGGGGAGCTGTTTTTT.

This clone was picked up one time. The genes are TRBV11-2 and TRBJ2-7; 7 positions match TRBD1. Trimming at V came to 4 bases and at J to 3 bases, leaving 6 bases not matched to a gene. The V gene's germline CDR1 is SGHAT and CDR2 FQNNGV. This CDR3 contains 14 residues. CDR3 sequence (DNA): TGTGCCAGCAGCTCCGGGACAGAGTACTACGAGCAGTACTTC. Translation gives CASSSGTEYYEQYF.

The gene calls are TRBV5-5 and TRBJ1-2; D is unclear. The CDR3 is 15 amino acids. V was cut by 1 base and J by 3 bases, with 13 bases left in between. Germline V gene data show CDR1 as SGHKS and CDR2 as YYEKEE (reference sequence). CDR3 coding DNA: TGTGCCAGCAGCTTGTCGGTGGATGGCCACTATGGCTACACCTTC. Translating gives CASSLSVDGHYGYTF.

The rearrangement joins TRBV14 to TRBJ2-3; D unresolved. The V and J ends lost 4 bases and 4 bases respectively, with 21 bases between them. The length of the CDR3 is 17 residues. The germline CDR1 and CDR2 sequences are SGHDN and FVKESK. DNA for the CDR3: TGTGCCAGCAGCCGTACTGGATCAGGCCTCAGCCCAGATACGCAGTATTTT. Protein: CASSRTGSGLSPDTQYF.

A word on this clone: The sample carries other DNA sequences with the same CDR3. As DNA, the CDR3 is TGTGCCAGCAGTTTCCAAACGGGGAACACCGGGGAGCTGTTTTTT. Translated: CASSFQTGNTGELFF. The rearrangement links TRBV27 to TRBJ2-2; D remains ambiguous. The CDR3 is 15 residues long. Trimming pared 3 bases from V and 1 base from J, leaving 9 bases between. The germline V gene has CDR1 MNHEY and CDR2 SMNVEV (reference sequence).

The chain combines TRBV7-9 with TRBJ2-4; D is ambiguous. V shed 3 bases and J shed 0 bases, with 9 bases lying between them. This CDR3 contains 15 residues. Germline V gene sequence: CDR1 SEHNR, CDR2 FQNEAQ (reference sequence). The CDR3 DNA is TGTGCCAGCAGCTTTCCCCGCGAAGCCAAAAACATTCAGTACTTC. Translation gives CASSFPREAKNIQYF. The variable domain in full, with the rest retrieved from reference TRBV7-9 and TRBJ2-4, is DTGVSQNPRHKITKRGQNVTFRCDPISEHNRLYWYRQTLGQGPEFLTYFQNEAQLEKSRLLSDRFSAERPKGSFSTLEIQRTEQGDSAMYLCASSFPREAKNIQYFGAGTRLSVL.

The V gene is TRBV6-6, the J gene TRBJ1-2; D call uncertain. Germline V lookup: CDR1 MNHNY, CDR2 SVGAGI (reference sequence). CDR3 length: 12 amino acids. V lost 5 bases to trimming and J lost 5 bases, with 9 bases between them. The CDR3 nucleotides read TGTGCCAGCAGTCAACATCTATATGGCTACACCTTC. It yields the protein CASSQHLYGYTF.

This sequence joins TRBV18 and TRBJ1-3, with 10 bases lining up with TRBD1. CDR1 and CDR2 from the germline V gene are KGHSH and LQKENI. With 4 bases clipped from V and 8 bases from J, the junction kept 8 bases outside the gene matches. The CDR3 is 15 residues long. The CDR3 sequence: CASSRGQGRGYTIYF. In DNA, the CDR3 is TGTGCCAGCTCACGGGGACAGGGGCGTGGGTACACCATATATTTT.

This clone was seen only a few times. The chain links TRBV6-5 to TRBJ2-2; TRBD1 aligns across 9 bases. The CDR3 is 16 amino acids. CDR1 and CDR2 from the germline V gene are MNHEY and SVGAGI. Germline trimming cut 1 base from V and 4 bases from J; bases unmatched to any gene: 4. DNA of the CDR3: TGTGCCAGCAGTTACTACGGGACAGGGACCACCGGGGAGCTGTTTTTT. This codes for CASSYYGTGTTGELFF.

This clone has only one observation. The rearrangement joins TRBV5-4 to TRBJ2-1; 7 bases match TRBD2. The CDR3 runs to 17 residues. The germline CDR1 and CDR2 sequences are SGHNT and YYREEE (reference sequence). V gave up 0 bases and J gave up 0 bases; unmatched junction bases: 6. The DNA of the CDR3 is TGTGCCAGCAGCTTGGGTGGCGGGAGCAGCTCCTACAATGAGCAGTTCTTC. Protein sequence: CASSLGGGSSSYNEQFF.

A word on this clone: A junction boundary mismatches the germline segment, possibly from a read error. The V gene is TRBV11-3, the J gene TRBJ1-2; D not certain. Germline V CDR1 and CDR2: SGHNT, YENEEA. The CDR3 sequence is 11 residues long. For the CDR3, the DNA is TGTGCCAGCAGCTTGATTACTGGGGAGGCCTTC. Its translation: CASSLITGEAF.

This chain connects TRBV4-1 to TRBJ1-1, with unresolved D. This CDR3 is 15 amino acids long. Germline V gene data show CDR1 as MGHRA and CDR2 as YSYEKL. V lost 1 base and J 5 bases, leaving 14 bases between the germline ends. CDR3 amino acids: CASSQVEGSGTEAFF. The CDR3 region has the DNA TGCGCCAGCAGCCAAGTGGAAGGCAGCGGGACTGAAGCTTTCTTT.

This clone appeared once. The rearrangement links TRBV11-3 to TRBJ1-1, with 9 bases lining up with TRBD1. The germline V gene has CDR1 SGHNT and CDR2 YENEEA. The CDR3 covers 17 residues. The J segment lost 10 bases and the V segment lost 4 bases, leaving 19 bases of the junction unmatched. Here the CDR3 DNA reads TGTGCCAGCAGCTCGAACTCCGGGACAGGGCTCCTTTGGGGAGCTTTCTTT. This encodes CASSSNSGTGLLWGAFF.

This clone came up once. The rearrangement uses TRBV9 and TRBJ2-1; D is ambiguous. The CDR3 consists of 13 residues. V shed 0 bases and J shed 4 bases, with 5 bases lying between them. Germline assignment: CDR1 SGDLS and CDR2 YYNGEE. The chain's CDR3 is CASSVVSYNEQFF. DNA of the CDR3: TGTGCCAGCAGCGTAGTTTCGTACAATGAGCAGTTCTTC.

This clone was counted only a few times. The chain links TRBV6-1 to TRBJ1-4, with D tentatively TRBD1 (6 bases). The germline V gene has CDR1 MNHNS and CDR2 SASEGT. The CDR3 length is 15 residues. Deletions cut 4 bases from V and 8 bases from J, with 17 bases between. The CDR3 coding sequence is TGTGCCAGCAGTGGAAACTGGGGGGGGCGAGAAAAACTGTTTTTT. The encoded protein is CASSGNWGGREKLFF.